Below, one T cell receptor (beta chain) is given with its context. TCRdb's table, derived via immunoSEQ multiplex PCR, lists solely in-frame clones and lacks some. This sample has under 150,000 clones; roughly 90% occur once, and the top ten carry about 3.2%. The germline V and J ends were trimmed by 0 bases and 7 bases, with 21 bases remaining between them. Germline V gives CDR1 SGHTA, CDR2 FQGNSA. The CDR3 consists of 17 residues. The data stem from a study of T cell responses to AZD1222 COVID-19 vaccine. The chain recombines TRBV7-2 with TRBJ1-1; D possibly corresponds to TRBD1 (6 bases). The source of this sequence is an adult in good health. Sequences were derived from peripheral blood, sampled on day 0 of AZD1222 vaccination. This CDR3 reads CASSLARELGAVGEAFF. DNA of the CDR3: TGTGCCAGCAGCTTAGCCAGAGAGCTGGGGGCGGTGGGTGAAGCTTTCTTT. The variable domain in full, with the rest retrieved from reference TRBV7-2 and TRBJ1-1, is GAGVSQSPSNKVTEKGKDVELRCDPISGHTALYWYRQSLGQGLEFLIYFQGNSAPDKSGLPSDRFSAERTGGSVSTLTIQRTQQEDSAVYLCASSLARELGAVGEAFFGQGTRLTVV.